These 8 T cell receptor beta chains came from one sample sequenced in a study of blood T cell repertoires in COVID-19. Profiled with immunoSEQ multiplex PCR; TCRdb holds only in-frame clones, not every one. This repertoire shows 200,000 to 250,000 clones, approximately 80% found once; its top ten account for roughly 10%. The source material was peripheral blood. These receptors all come from a woman of 80 years or more with acute or convalescent COVID-19.

The rearrangement joins TRBV18 to TRBJ2-1; D unresolved. V lost 2 bases and J lost 8, with 7 bases in between. Germline V gives CDR1 KGHSH, CDR2 LQKENI. The CDR3 is 12 residues long. The CDR3 nucleotides are TGTGCCAGCTCACCAAGTACGGATGAGCAGTTCTTC. Protein product: CASSPSTDEQFF.

This sequence joins TRBV18 and TRBJ2-1, with 7 positions matching TRBD1. The CDR3 has 15 amino acids. Germline trimming cut 3 bases from V and 3 bases from J; bases unmatched to any gene: 5. The V gene's germline CDR1 is KGHSH and CDR2 LQKENI. The CDR3 protein is CASSPGQSLYNEQFF. In nucleotides, the CDR3 is TGTGCCAGCTCACCGGGACAGTCCCTCTACAATGAGCAGTTCTTC.

V usage is TRBV24-1 and J usage is TRBJ2-7, with TRBD1 matching over 11 bases. This CDR3 is 15 amino acids long. Germline loops: CDR1 KGHDR, CDR2 SFDVKD. Trimming removed 9 bases from V and 1 base from J; junction bases left unmatched: 7. The CDR3 DNA reads TGTGCCACCGGTCGGACAGGGGGCTTGTCCTACGAGCAGTACTTC. Protein sequence: CATGRTGGLSYEQYF.

The J gene is TRBJ2-3, the V gene TRBV7-8, with D perhaps TRBD2 (5 bases). V lost 3 bases to trimming and J lost 0 bases, with 16 bases between them. Germline CDR1 reads SGHVS; CDR2 reads FQNEAQ. The CDR3 loop spans 17 amino acids. The CDR3 region has the DNA TGTGCCAGCAGCTTCTCCGGGATCATGACTAGCACAGATACGCAGTATTTT. Encoded protein: CASSFSGIMTSTDTQYF.

The chain has TRBV4-3 and TRBJ2-3; TRBD2 aligns across 8 bases. The CDR3 has 14 residues. Trimming at V came to 1 base and at J to 6 bases, leaving 3 bases not matched to a gene. The V gene's germline CDR1 is LGHNA and CDR2 YSLEER. CDR3 sequence: CASSQVSGADTQYF. The CDR3 DNA reads TGCGCCAGCAGCCAAGTTAGCGGGGCCGATACGCAGTATTTT.

The sample holds a few counts of this clone. The rearrangement uses TRBV2 and TRBJ1-4; maybe TRBD1 (5 bases). Germline CDR1 is SNHLY and CDR2 is FYNNEI. The V end lost 6 bases, the J end lost 0 bases, and 8 bases lay between the germline ends. This CDR3 is 14 amino acids long. The CDR3 is CASRGQSTNEKLFF. DNA of the CDR3: TGTGCCAGCAGGGGGCAGTCAACTAATGAAAAACTGTTTTTT.

V is TRBV19 and J is TRBJ1-1; no reliable D call. V was trimmed by 3 bases and J by 2 bases, leaving 10 bases between them. CDR1 is LNHDA and CDR2 is SQIVND in the germline V gene (reference sequence). The CDR3 contains 14 residues. CDR3 DNA sequence: TGTGCCAGTAGTATTCGACTCTCCAACACTGAAGCTTTCTTT. Translation gives CASSIRLSNTEAFF.

CDR3 loop: CASSFGRVAGELFF. Here the CDR3 DNA reads TGTGCCAGCAGTTTTGGCAGGGTGGCCGGGGAGCTGTTTTTT. This chain joins TRBV27 and TRBJ2-2; maybe TRBD1 (5 bases). From germline, CDR1 is MNHEY and CDR2 SMNVEV (reference sequence). The CDR3 has 14 amino acids. Deletions cut 3 bases from V and 6 bases from J, with 11 bases between.